A single sample gave rise to the 12 T cell receptor beta chains below, sequenced in a study of Ad26.COV2.S vaccination and SARS-CoV-2 variants. Treatment noted: over 15 received Ad26.COV2.S at low or high dose, single or two shots; about 5 received placebo; per-sample allocation not given. On day 63 after the first injection, vaccine and placebo recipients gave samples. Clones were read by immunoSEQ multiplex PCR, and TCRdb kept only the in-frame ones, dropping some. Altogether approximately 460,000 clones are present, about 89% being singletons, with the ten largest covering 1.7%. The sequenced sample was peripheral blood, obtained in a trial of Ad26.COV2.S vaccine versus placebo. The source is a person between 18 and 60 years old who received the Ad26.COV2.S COVID-19 vaccine or a placebo.

The chain couples TRBV7-3 to TRBJ2-7; D may be TRBD1 (7 bases). This CDR3 contains 14 residues. From germline, CDR1 is SGHTA and CDR2 FQGTGA. V dropped 4 bases and J dropped 9 bases, with 19 bases sitting between them. In DNA, the CDR3 is TGTGCCAGCAGCTCTTGGGGGGACAGATCCTTGCAGTACTTC. Amino acids: CASSSWGDRSLQYF.

This CDR3 is CASSYYTDTQYF. The CDR3 DNA is TGTGCCAGCAGCTATTACACAGATACGCAGTATTTT. The chain carries TRBV11-2 and TRBJ2-3; D ambiguous. CDR3 length equals 12 residues. The V and J ends lost 4 bases and 2 bases respectively, with 4 bases between them. The germline gives CDR1 SGHAT, CDR2 FQNNGV.

The V and J genes are TRBV6-6 and TRBJ2-5; D possibly corresponds to TRBD1 (6 bases). The CDR3 consists of 12 residues. Trimming pared 7 bases from V and 2 bases from J, leaving 8 bases between. Per the germline V gene, CDR1 is MNHNY and CDR2 is SVGAGI (reference sequence). CDR3 nucleotide sequence: TGTGCCAGCAAGGGGACACAAGAGACCCAGTACTTC. As protein: CASKGTQETQYF.

The V call is TRBV2, the J call TRBJ2-1; 12 bases are shared with TRBD2. The CDR3 is made up of 16 amino acids. Unmatched junction bases numbered 3, after V lost 6 bases and J lost 0 bases. Germline-derived CDR1 and CDR2 are SNHLY and FYNNEI. The CDR3 loop reads CASRGLAGPSYNEQFF. CDR3 sequence (DNA): TGTGCCAGCAGGGGACTAGCGGGCCCCTCCTACAATGAGCAGTTCTTC.

CDR3 amino acids: CAISGRTGTTEAFF. The CDR3 DNA reads as TGTGCCATCAGCGGCAGGACAGGGACAACAGAAGCTTTCTTT. The rearrangement joins TRBV10-3 to TRBJ1-1; the match to TRBD1 covers 8 bases. V lost 6 bases and J lost 8; bases outside the gene matches: 11. This CDR3 has 14 residues. Per the germline V gene, CDR1 is ENHRY and CDR2 is SYGVKD.

This clone was detected once. The V and J genes are TRBV6-2 or TRBV6-3 and TRBJ1-2; possibly TRBD1 for D (5 bases). The V gene's germline CDR1 is MNHEY and CDR2 SVGEGT. The length of the CDR3 is 12 residues. Trimming left V 6 bases short and J 3 bases short, with 8 bases between. DNA for the CDR3: TGTGCCAGCAGCCCACAGGACTATGGCTACACCTTC. This encodes CASSPQDYGYTF.

The chain carries TRBV3-1 (or the pseudogene TRBV3-2) and TRBJ2-2; TRBD2 agrees at 10 bases. V was clipped by 4 bases and J by 7 bases; unmatched bases: 9. The CDR3 length is 16 residues. Germline V lookup: CDR1 LGHDT, CDR2 YNNKEL (reference sequence). In DNA form, the CDR3 reads TGTGCCAGCAGCCCTTCTAGCGGGGGAGACCACGGGGAGCTGTTTTTT. Encoded protein: CASSPSSGGDHGELFF.

This chain uses TRBV2 with TRBJ1-4; no clear D gene. CDR1 SNHLY and CDR2 FYNNEI come from the germline V gene. The CDR3 covers 11 residues. V was cut by 7 bases and J by 4 bases, with 4 bases left in between. This CDR3 is CASKYNEKLFF. In DNA, the CDR3 is TGTGCCAGCAAATATAATGAAAAACTGTTTTTT.

The V gene is TRBV18, the J gene TRBJ2-7; 9 bases line up with TRBD2. The V gene end was trimmed by 3 bases and the J gene end by 4 bases; junction bases not matched to a gene: 7. Germline assignment: CDR1 KGHSH and CDR2 LQKENI. This CDR3 has 15 residues. In nucleotides, the CDR3 is TGTGCCAGCTCACCGGCTAGCGGGATAAGGTACGAGCAGTACTTC. This sequence encodes CASSPASGIRYEQYF.

CDR3 DNA sequence: TGCGCCAGCAGCCAGGCCGCTGAGCAGTTCTTC. This gives the protein CASSQAAEQFF. The gene calls are TRBV5-1 and TRBJ2-1, with no clear D. The CDR3 loop spans 11 amino acids. V was clipped by 4 bases and J by 9 bases, with 8 bases between them. Germline V gene lookup returns CDR1 SGHRS and CDR2 YFSETQ.

V usage is TRBV7-6 and J usage is TRBJ2-2; perhaps TRBD1 as D (6 bases). Germline CDR1 reads SGHVS; CDR2 reads FNYEAQ. This CDR3 is built from 17 residues. The V end was cut by 2 bases, the J end by 1 base, with 14 bases between. The CDR3 DNA is TGTGCCAGCAGCTTACCACTCTGGGACAAGAACACCGGGGAGCTGTTTTTT. Its protein product is CASSLPLWDKNTGELFF. Full variable domain (remainder filled in from reference TRBV7-6 and TRBJ2-2): GAGVSQSPRYKVTKRGQDVALRCDPISGHVSLYWYRQALGQGPEFLTYFNYEAQQDKSGLPNDRFSAERPEGSISTLTIQRTEQRDSAMYRCASSLPLWDKNTGELFFGEGSRLTVL.

This sequence joins TRBV24-1 and TRBJ2-5; 7 nucleotides align to TRBD1. Germline V gives CDR1 KGHDR, CDR2 SFDVKD. The V gene end was trimmed by 5 bases and the J gene end by 12 bases; junction bases not matched to a gene: 8. CDR3 length: 12 residues. In DNA form, the CDR3 reads TGTGCCACCAGTGGCGATGACAGGGCGGAGTACTTC. Translating gives CATSGDDRAEYF.